This T cell receptor beta chain was profiled in a study of blood T cell repertoires in COVID-19 (dated by TCRdb to 2020 to 2021). Describing the broader study: Samples covering the acute and convalescent phases of COVID-19 were provided by collaborators in the United States, Italy and Spain. The samples were drawn from the first 160 participants of the ongoing ImmuneRACE study and from 950 to 1,500 subjects provided by 6 global collaborators. Where available, HLA class I and class II types were obtained from metadata supplied by the sample provider rather than from assay-based typing. Nearly every sample came with metadata listing a de-identified subject ID, COVID-19 status, age in years and sex. A freely available public database, intended as a resource for researchers studying the immune response to SARS-CoV-2, is where the repertoires were released. The material from the prospective study consisted of cDNA or gDNA derived from T cells, B-cell-depleted T cells, or PBMCs. Subjects who had been exposed to COVID-19, were actively infected with it, or had recovered from it provided the deeply sampled blood TCRbeta repertoires that made up the dataset. General study outcomes and caveats: The amount of clinical and demographic metadata varied by source and participant and was provided uncurated.

Collaborating institutions collected whole blood in K2EDTA tubes following their own protocols. For TCRbeta analysis, collaborator samples were shipped as frozen whole blood, as isolated PBMCs, or as DNA extracted from either sample type. TCRbeta CDR3 regions were amplified from genomic DNA by means of the immunoSEQ Assay, a bias-controlled multiplex PCR. Per the source publication's procedure: The number of nucleated cells in each sample was estimated by amplification of reference gene primers within the assay. To quantify the absolute abundance of each unique TCRbeta CDR3 rearrangement, sequence reads were collapsed and filtered. For each sample, productive Simpson clonality was calculated as the square root of Simpson's diversity index over productive rearrangements. Held by TCRdb, this immuneACCESS table contains in-frame sequences only and omits some clones. Under half of the omission traces to an unresolved V gene where checked; the cause of the rest is unknown. V, J and clone size reflect that table, while D and trimming were determined from the DNA. Across this sample there are approximately 400,000 clones, with around 89% seen only once. The ten largest clones take up over 1% of the sample.

The sample holds one count of this clone. Its antigen specificity is not known. No quality values exist for individual bases; no much larger clone is one base distant. CDR1 and CDR2 (SGHRS, YFSETQ) derive from the germline V gene. Spanning cysteine to phenylalanine, the CDR3 consists of 16 amino acids. Only CDR3 DNA is held: 48 bases, read in frame from base 1. Clipping removes 0 bases from V and 8 bases from J, with 9 as the unmatched junction base count. The sequence was obtained from a man aged 40-49 years with acute or convalescent COVID-19. Sequencing used peripheral blood. The rearranged chain carries TRBV5-1 and TRBJ1-4; 8 of the junction bases match TRBD1. The sequenced DNA is TGCGCCAGCAGCTTGGTGACAGGGGAAATGCGGGAAAAACTGTTTTTT. It translates to CASSLVTGEMREKLFF.